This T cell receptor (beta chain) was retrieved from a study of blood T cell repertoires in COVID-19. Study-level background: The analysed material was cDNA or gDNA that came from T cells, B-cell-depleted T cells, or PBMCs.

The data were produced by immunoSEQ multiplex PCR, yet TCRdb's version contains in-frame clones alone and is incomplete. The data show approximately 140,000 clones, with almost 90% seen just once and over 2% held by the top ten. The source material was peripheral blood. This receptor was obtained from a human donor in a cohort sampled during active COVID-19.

As DNA, the CDR3 is TGTGCCAGCAGCTTAGTTCAGGGGGCTGATGGCTACACCTTC. Protein sequence: CASSLVQGADGYTF. This chain connects TRBV7-2 to TRBJ1-2; TRBD1 matches 8 bases. This CDR3 has 14 amino acids. The junction had 4 bases not matched to a gene; V was cut back by 1 base and J by 6 bases. Germline CDR1 reads SGHTA; CDR2 reads FQGNSA. The complete variable domain, with remaining parts taken from reference TRBV7-2 and TRBJ1-2, reads GAGVSQSPSNKVTEKGKDVELRCDPISGHTALYWYRQSLGQGLEFLIYFQGNSAPDKSGLPSDRFSAERTGGSVSTLTIQRTQQEDSAVYLCASSLVQGADGYTFGSGTRLTVV.